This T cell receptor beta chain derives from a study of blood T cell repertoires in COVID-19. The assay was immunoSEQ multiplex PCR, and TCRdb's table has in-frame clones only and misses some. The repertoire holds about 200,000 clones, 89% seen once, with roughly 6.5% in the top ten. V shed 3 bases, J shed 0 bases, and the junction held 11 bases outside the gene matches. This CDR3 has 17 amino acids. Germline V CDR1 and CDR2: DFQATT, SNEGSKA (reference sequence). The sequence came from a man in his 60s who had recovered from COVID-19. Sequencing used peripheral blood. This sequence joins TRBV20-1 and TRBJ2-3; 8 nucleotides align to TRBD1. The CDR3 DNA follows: TGCAGTGCTAGTGGGCAGGGGGCCCCGGGTAGCACAGATACGCAGTATTTT. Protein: CSASGQGAPGSTDTQYF.